The rows below give T cell receptor beta chains drawn from one sample of a study of blood T cells in healthy people across ages. TCRdb itself ran the 5' RACE reads through MiXCR, one entry per CDR3 protein. The table includes 850,000 to 1,000,000 distinct CDR3 sequences, just over 50% detected once. The sample taken for sequencing was blood. The receptors originated from a woman aged 60-75 years in good health. Both conserved end residues are part of each CDR3. The order of the fields is clone size, V gene, D gene, J gene, CDR3 protein, CDR3 DNA. A D gene is named only where the DNA matches it firmly. Not every row has a clone size; where given, it reads once, few, many or a size class.

size: .
V: TRBV20-1
D: .
J: TRBJ2-4
CDR3: CSASMGNKNIQYF
DNA: TGCAGTGCTAGTATGGGAAACAAAAACATTCAGTACTTC

size: few
V: TRBV5-1
D: .
J: TRBJ1-3
CDR3: CASSLGVSGNTIYF
DNA: TGCGCCAGCAGCTTGGGGGTATCCGGAAACACCATATATTTT

size: few
V: TRBV10-3
D: TRBD1
J: TRBJ2-7
CDR3: CAISGDSTYEQYF
DNA: TGTGCCATCAGCGGGGACAGTACCTACGAGCAGTACTTC

size: .
V: TRBV10-3
D: .
J: TRBJ2-5
CDR3: CAISDVGVGPQETQYF
DNA: TGTGCCATCAGTGACGTCGGTGTGGGTCCCCAAGAGACCCAGTACTTC

size: few
V: TRBV7-3
D: TRBD2
J: TRBJ2-1
CDR3: CASSLVGGISEQFF
DNA: TGTGCCAGCAGCTTAGTCGGGGGGATTAGTGAGCAGTTCTTC

size: .
V: TRBV7-2
D: TRBD2
J: TRBJ2-7
CDR3: CASSLEGTSGTSSYEQYF
DNA: TGTGCCAGCAGCTTAGAAGGGACTAGCGGCACGAGCTCCTACGAGCAGTACTTC

size: .
V: TRBV5-1
D: TRBD2
J: TRBJ2-1
CDR3: CASSLAEPPNEQFF
DNA: TGCGCCAGCAGTCTAGCGGAGCCACCTAATGAGCAGTTCTTC

size: .
V: TRBV5-6
D: .
J: TRBJ1-1
CDR3: CASKQALLELDTEAFF
DNA: TGTGCCAGCAAACAGGCGCTCCTGGAATTGGACACTGAAGCTTTCTTT

size: .
V: TRBV7-8
D: .
J: TRBJ2-5
CDR3: CASTVRVSQETQYF
DNA: TGTGCCAGCACCGTTCGGGTATCCCAAGAGACCCAGTACTTC

size: .
V: TRBV7-9
D: .
J: TRBJ2-1
CDR3: CASSLAHLREDRNEQFF
DNA: TGTGCCAGCAGCTTAGCGCATCTCAGGGAGGATAGGAATGAGCAGTTCTTC

size: few
V: TRBV5-6
D: TRBD2
J: TRBJ2-7
CDR3: CASSLASGLYYEQYF
DNA: TGTGCCAGCAGCTTGGCTAGCGGGCTGTACTACGAGCAGTACTTC

size: few
V: TRBV7-2
D: TRBD2
J: TRBJ2-5
CDR3: CASSPTSGELETQYF
DNA: TGTGCCAGCAGCCCGACTAGCGGGGAACTGGAGACCCAGTACTTC

size: .
V: TRBV5-5
D: TRBD2
J: TRBJ2-3
CDR3: CASSPGASGSFYGADTQYF
DNA: TGTGCCAGCAGCCCGGGGGCGAGCGGGAGTTTTTACGGAGCAGATACGCAGTATTTT